The 14 T cell receptor beta chains below all came from one sample that was sequenced in a study of cytomegalovirus exposure and HLA in healthy donors. TCRdb keeps only in-frame clones here, not all; method: immunoSEQ multiplex PCR. This table has 330,000 or so clones, 86% appearing once. Sequenced material: PBMCs. Receptors were obtained from a woman aged 18-29 years in good health and CMV-seronegative.

This rearrangement joins TRBV7-9 to TRBJ2-1, with a weak D call TRBD2 (7 bases). The CDR3 has 15 residues. V was trimmed by 5 bases and J by 8 bases, leaving 19 bases between them. From germline, CDR1 is SEHNR and CDR2 FQNEAQ (reference sequence). CDR3 sequence (DNA): TGTGCCAGCAGCGGCGGAAGGGGGGGAGTCCATGAGCAGTTCTTC. It encodes CASSGGRGGVHEQFF.

This sequence joins TRBV27 and TRBJ2-1; TRBD2 is a possible D gene (5 bases). The CDR3 has 15 amino acids. Germline CDR1 reads MNHEY; CDR2 reads SMNVEV (reference sequence). Trimming removed 4 bases from V and 4 bases from J, with 14 bases in between. This CDR3 reads CASSWLRERYNEQFF. The DNA for the CDR3 is TGTGCCAGCAGTTGGTTGAGGGAAAGGTACAATGAGCAGTTCTTC.

The chain is built from TRBV27 and TRBJ2-7; 7 bases align to TRBD1. CDR1 and CDR2 (germline): MNHEY, SMNVEV (reference sequence). V lost 5 bases to trimming and J lost 1 base; unmatched junction nucleotides: 14. The CDR3 covers 17 residues. CDR3 protein: CASSLKGSTGYSYEQYF. Written as DNA, the CDR3 is TGTGCCAGCAGTCTAAAGGGGTCGACAGGGTATTCCTACGAGCAGTACTTC.

This chain uses TRBV18 with TRBJ2-7, with TRBD1 matching over 8 bases. This CDR3 is built from 15 residues. Trimming removed 3 bases from V and 0 bases from J; junction bases left unmatched: 4. Germline lookup yields CDR1 KGHSH and CDR2 LQKENI. For the CDR3, the DNA is TGTGCCAGCTCACCGGGACAGGTGAGCTCCTACGAGCAGTACTTC. It encodes CASSPGQVSSYEQYF.

This sequence joins TRBV9 and TRBJ2-2, with 11 positions matching TRBD2. Germline V gene lookup returns CDR1 SGDLS and CDR2 YYNGEE. The V and J ends lost 4 bases and 2 bases, in that order; junction bases with no gene match: 7. This CDR3 is built from 17 residues. This CDR3 reads CASSPGLAEFNTGELFF. Here the CDR3 DNA reads TGTGCCAGCAGCCCGGGACTAGCGGAGTTCAACACCGGGGAGCTGTTTTTT.

The CDR3 DNA is TGTGCCAGCAGCTTACGGTTGGACACTGAAGCTTTCTTT. It codes for CASSLRLDTEAFF. The chain couples TRBV11-2 to TRBJ1-1; D is undetermined. V was trimmed by 2 bases and J by 3 bases, leaving 7 bases between them. The CDR3 contains 13 residues. Germline V gene sequence: CDR1 SGHAT, CDR2 FQNNGV.

In this sample, this clone turned up once. This sequence joins TRBV29-1 and TRBJ2-5; perhaps TRBD2 as D (6 bases). V lost 4 bases, J lost 2 bases, and 11 bases lay in between. There are 13 residues in the CDR3. Germline assignment: CDR1 SQVTM and CDR2 ANQGSEA. The CDR3 sequence is CSVGGSGQETQYF. The CDR3 DNA reads TGCAGCGTTGGAGGTAGCGGTCAAGAGACCCAGTACTTC.

The V call is TRBV2, the J call TRBJ1-1, with D possibly TRBD1 on 6 matching bases. The CDR3 spans 13 residues. CDR1 and CDR2 (germline): SNHLY, FYNNEI. Trimming pared 6 bases from V and 8 bases from J, leaving 16 bases between. The CDR3 DNA reads as TGTGCCAGCAGGGAACAGGGTGAGGCAGAAGCTTTCTTT. Amino acids: CASREQGEAEAFF.

This clone was counted a single time. The chain combines TRBV6-5 with TRBJ2-1; 12 bases align to TRBD2. The CDR3 sequence is 15 residues long. CDR1 and CDR2 (germline): MNHEY, SVGAGI. Trimming removed 4 bases from V and 7 bases from J; junction bases left unmatched: 5. The CDR3 DNA reads as TGTGCCAGCAGTTCTAGCGGGAGGGCCTTTAATGAGCAGTTCTTC. Amino acids: CASSSSGRAFNEQFF.

The chain has TRBV5-8 and TRBJ2-7, with D perhaps TRBD1 (6 bases). Germline loops: CDR1 SGHTS, CDR2 YDEGEE. The CDR3 extends over 15 amino acids. V was clipped by 4 bases and J by 0 bases, with 14 bases between them. This chain's CDR3 is CASSLGPGDSYEQYF. The CDR3 DNA reads as TGTGCCAGCAGCCTAGGCCCAGGGGACTCCTACGAGCAGTACTTC. Complete variable domain (other parts from reference TRBV5-8 and TRBJ2-7): EAGVTQSPTHLIKTRGQQATLRCSPISGHTSVYWYQQALGLGLQFLLWYDEGEERNRGNFPPRFSGRQFPNYSSELNVNALELEDSALYLCASSLGPGDSYEQYFGPGTRLTVT.

For the CDR3, the DNA is TGTGCCGCCTCCCCAGAGGGCCTGGGCACAGATACGCAGTATTTT. Its translation is CAASPEGLGTDTQYF. This chain uses TRBV2 with TRBJ2-3, with D perhaps matching TRBD2 (5 bases). This CDR3 has 15 amino acids. V was trimmed by 11 bases and J by 1 base, leaving 19 bases between them. The germline V gene encodes CDR1 SNHLY and CDR2 FYNNEI.

The chain has TRBV7-9 and TRBJ2-3; D is perhaps TRBD2 (6 bases). From germline, CDR1 is SEHNR and CDR2 FQNEAQ (reference sequence). This CDR3 comprises 14 residues. Trimming pared 1 base from V and 5 bases from J, leaving 10 bases between. The CDR3: CASSLVGGLDTQYF. CDR3 bases: TGTGCCAGCAGCTTAGTGGGGGGATTAGATACGCAGTATTTT.

The rearrangement links TRBV25-1 to TRBJ2-4; D remains ambiguous. Germline values: CDR1 MGHDK, CDR2 SYGVNS. Deletions cut 1 base from V and 9 bases from J, with 10 bases between. This CDR3 has 13 amino acids. CDR3 nucleotide sequence: TGTGCCAGCAGTGAATCCGGCGGATCCATTCAGTACTTC. Translated, it gives CASSESGGSIQYF.

This chain links TRBV14 with TRBJ2-1; D not certain. The ends were cut back, 0 bases at V and 0 bases at J, with 12 bases in the middle. The CDR3 is 17 amino acids. From germline, CDR1 is SGHDN and CDR2 FVKESK. CDR3 sequence: CASSQDRKRLSYNEQFF. The CDR3 DNA is TGTGCCAGCAGCCAAGATCGAAAGAGGCTCTCCTACAATGAGCAGTTCTTC.